The rows below give T cell receptor beta chains drawn from one sample of a study of control samples from healthy donors and cancer patients. The assay was immunoSEQ multiplex PCR, and TCRdb's table has in-frame clones only and misses some. The table lists tens of thousands of clones, roughly 87% of them singletons. Sequenced: blood. The receptor source for this set is a woman aged 50 to 65 in good health. The CDR3 runs from the conserved cysteine through the conserved F or W. The order of the fields is J gene, D gene, V gene, CDR3 protein. A D gene is named only where the DNA matches it firmly.

>TRBJ1-1|-|TRBV5-5
CASRYTFAPLGAFF
>TRBJ1-2|-|TRBV4-2
CASSQDANQQRVGYTF
>TRBJ2-5|TRBD1|TRBV29-1
CSGGQGAGETQYF
>TRBJ2-7|-|TRBV7-8
CASTYGSYEQYF
>TRBJ2-4|TRBD2|TRBV2
CASSPPGGNIQYF
>TRBJ1-2|-|TRBV7-9
CASSLGAGDYGYTF
>TRBJ1-3|-|TRBV5-1
CASSLQGGAGNTIYF
>TRBJ2-7|-|TRBV11-1
CASSLSRAGAGYEQYF
>TRBJ2-5|-|TRBV9
CASSGPQGPGAQYF
>TRBJ2-5|TRBD2|TRBV7-2
CASSPYRGSGGETQYF
>TRBJ2-3|TRBD2|TRBV10-3
CAISDTSGRGGSTDTQYF
>TRBJ1-1|-|TRBV27
CASRHRELGFAATRDTEAFF
>TRBJ2-7|TRBD2|TRBV4-1
CASSHPAGGGYEQYF
>TRBJ2-7|-|TRBV5-1
CASSDGPYEQYF
>TRBJ2-7|-|TRBV7-9
CASSIDSFGEQYF
>TRBJ1-1|-|TRBV3-1/TRBV3-2
CASSQAGGREAFF
>TRBJ2-1|TRBD2|TRBV19
CASNWTSIPYEQFF
>TRBJ1-4|TRBD1|TRBV28
CASRAIQGGFEKLFF
>TRBJ2-7|TRBD2|TRBV3-1/TRBV3-2
CASSLAGTYEQYF
>TRBJ2-1|TRBD2|TRBV7-6
CASSLGTSLSSSYNEQFF
>TRBJ1-3|-|TRBV12-5
CASGLVMGLTSPYSGNTIYF
>TRBJ1-5|-|TRBV19
CASSIESGGDQPQHF
>TRBJ1-2|TRBD1|TRBV2
CARQGYGYTF
>TRBJ1-1|TRBD1|TRBV18
CASSPGQGLNTEAFF
>TRBJ2-1|TRBD2|TRBV28
CASSAVAGAAYEQFF
>TRBJ2-2|TRBD2|TRBV2
CASSVREDGNTGELFF
>TRBJ1-5|-|TRBV19
CASSEGHLWGNQPRHF
>TRBJ2-7|-|TRBV9
CASSEGGGTEQYF
>TRBJ2-3|-|TRBV28
CASSFDGTDTQYF
>TRBJ1-1|TRBD1|TRBV2
CASNDRGNTEAFF
>TRBJ2-7|-|TRBV20-1
CSATFTYEQYF
>TRBJ2-2|-|TRBV7-2
CASSLRWENTGELFF
>TRBJ2-2|TRBD2|TRBV9
CASSVAGRDTGELFF
>TRBJ2-3|-|TRBV3-1/TRBV3-2
CASSQGNTDTQYF
>TRBJ2-7|-|TRBV6-5
CASSYSATDYEQYF
>TRBJ1-2|-|TRBV2
CASTEGRLYGYTF
>TRBJ2-7|TRBD2|TRBV19
CASKASGSSYEQYF
>TRBJ1-4|TRBD1|TRBV5-4
CASSLQQDRSVKLFF
>TRBJ1-1|-|TRBV25-1
CASSGTGDTEAFF
>TRBJ2-1|TRBD2|TRBV6-1
CASSDGLADYNEQFF
>TRBJ1-4|-|TRBV28
CASSPSTGPNEKLFF
>TRBJ2-2|-|TRBV11-2
CASSKENTGELFF
>TRBJ1-1|-|TRBV28
CASSSNPGSLGQVTRTEAFF
>TRBJ2-3|TRBD2|TRBV19
CASKAGGSDTQYF